This entry lists 22 T cell receptor beta chains sequenced from one sample in a study of blood T cell repertoires in COVID-19. Assay: immunoSEQ multiplex PCR; the TCRdb copy retains only in-frame clones and omits some. The sample has 150,000 to 200,000 clones, around 85% seen once. The sequencing sample was made of peripheral blood. The receptors were sampled from an elderly woman with acute or convalescent COVID-19.

The chain joins TRBV7-7 to TRBJ2-3; D gene uncertain. V lost 3 bases and J lost 0, with 7 bases in between. Germline V lookup: CDR1 SSHAT, CDR2 FNYEAQ (reference sequence). This CDR3 contains 14 residues. CDR3 DNA sequence: TGTGCCAGCAGCTTCTCTACCAGCACAGATACGCAGTATTTT. It codes for CASSFSTSTDTQYF.

The chain couples TRBV2 to TRBJ2-1; 7 positions agree with TRBD2. Germline CDR1 SNHLY, CDR2 FYNNEI. V was pared by 8 bases and J by 0 bases, with 7 bases of the junction left unmatched. This CDR3 spans 15 amino acids. CDR3 in amino acids: CASGAGESSYNEQFF. CDR3 DNA sequence: TGTGCCAGCGGGGCGGGGGAGAGCTCCTACAATGAGCAGTTCTTC.

The chain has TRBV10-3 and TRBJ2-2; 12 bases are shared with TRBD2. There are 17 residues in the CDR3. The trim removed 6 bases at V and 0 bases at J, leaving 5 bases unmatched. Germline V gene data show CDR1 as ENHRY and CDR2 as SYGVKD. Here the CDR3 reads CAIRGRTSGTNTGELFF. The CDR3 coding sequence is TGTGCCATCAGGGGCCGGACTAGCGGGACGAACACCGGGGAGCTGTTTTTT.

The chain combines TRBV9 with TRBJ1-5; unclear D gene. V lost 0 bases and J 8 bases, leaving 15 bases between the germline ends. Germline CDR1 reads SGDLS; CDR2 reads YYNGEE. The CDR3 runs 15 residues. The CDR3, as DNA: TGTGCCAGCAGCGTAGCTCCCATCGACGGAGAGCCCCAGCATTTT. Protein: CASSVAPIDGEPQHF. Complete variable domain (other parts from reference TRBV9 and TRBJ1-5): DSGVTQTPKHLITATGQRVTLRCSPRSGDLSVYWYQQSLDQGLQFLIQYYNGEERAKGNILERFSAQQFPDLHSELNLSSLELGDSALYFCASSVAPIDGEPQHFGDGTRLSIL.

The chain links TRBV4-1 to TRBJ2-3; TRBD2 is a possible D gene (6 bases). V shed 1 base and J shed 0 bases, with 8 bases lying between them. This CDR3 spans 15 amino acids. Germline CDR1 reads MGHRA; CDR2 reads YSYEKL. The CDR3, as DNA: TGCGCCAGCAGCCAAGCGGGGGATAGCACAGATACGCAGTATTTT. Translated: CASSQAGDSTDTQYF.

This chain uses TRBV27 with TRBJ2-2, with D unclear. This CDR3 is built from 14 residues. Trimming stripped 6 bases from V and 4 bases from J, with 12 bases between. Germline lookup yields CDR1 MNHEY and CDR2 SMNVEV (reference sequence). The CDR3 spells CASRPQALTGELFF. In DNA, the CDR3 is TGTGCCAGCAGGCCTCAGGCCCTCACCGGGGAGCTGTTTTTT.

This sequence joins TRBV21-1 and TRBJ1-2; whether TRBD1, the table's D call, matches the DNA was not checked. TRBV21-1 is assigned pseudogene status. The CDR3 covers 13 residues. The CDR3 loop is CASTIGGASGYTF. DNA for the CDR3: TGTGCCAGCACCATAGGGGGCGCGTCTGGCTACACCTTC.

J is TRBJ2-5 and V is TRBV20-1; possibly TRBD2 for D (5 bases). Trimming shortened V by 3 bases and J by 1 base, and 12 bases separated the two germline ends. Germline V CDR1 and CDR2: DFQATT, SNEGSKA (reference sequence). This CDR3 has 14 residues. The CDR3 sequence is CSASASGVQETQYF. CDR3 nucleotide sequence: TGCAGTGCTAGTGCCAGCGGAGTCCAAGAGACCCAGTACTTC.

This clone was observed once. The gene calls are TRBV5-4 and TRBJ2-3; the D gene is possibly TRBD2 (5 bases). CDR3 length: 14 amino acids. Trimming stripped 6 bases from V and 1 base from J, with 12 bases between. Per the germline V gene, CDR1 is SGHNT and CDR2 is YYREEE (reference sequence). CDR3 residues: CASNLGGRTDTQYF. The CDR3 nucleotides read TGTGCCAGCAACCTTGGAGGTCGCACAGATACGCAGTATTTT.

The genes are TRBV4-3 and TRBJ2-3; 7 positions agree with TRBD2. Germline CDR1 is LGHNA and CDR2 is YSLEER. V trimming: 4 bases; J trimming: 5 bases; junction bases outside the gene matches: 6. The CDR3 has 14 residues. For the CDR3, the DNA is TGCGCCAGCAGCCTTAAGGGGAGGGGAGATACGCAGTATTTT. Translating it yields CASSLKGRGDTQYF.

The V and J genes are TRBV27 and TRBJ2-2, with a possible D match to TRBD1 (5 bases). There are 12 residues in the CDR3. Per the germline V gene, CDR1 is MNHEY and CDR2 is SMNVEV (reference sequence). The CDR3 loop is CVSGPGTGELFF. DNA of the CDR3: TGTGTCTCCGGGCCAGGGACCGGGGAGCTGTTTTTT.

This chain uses TRBV10-3 with TRBJ1-6; TRBD1 agrees at 8 bases. Germline lookup yields CDR1 ENHRY and CDR2 SYGVKD. Unmatched junction bases numbered 4, after V lost 5 bases and J lost 7 bases. The CDR3 has 14 amino acids. DNA for the CDR3: TGTGCCATCAGTACGACAGGGGAAAATTCACCCCTCCACTTT. The encoded protein is CAISTTGENSPLHF.

V usage is TRBV5-1 and J usage is TRBJ1-2; D is ambiguous. The ends were cut back, 1 base at V and 8 bases at J, with 15 bases in the middle. Per germline, CDR1 SGHRS and CDR2 YFSETQ. The CDR3 is 14 residues long. The CDR3 DNA follows: TGCGCCAGCAGCTTGTCTCCCGAGGGAGGGGGCTACACCTTC. It yields the protein CASSLSPEGGGYTF.

The rearrangement links TRBV18 to TRBJ2-7; D perhaps matches TRBD2 (5 bases). CDR3 size: 14 residues. The V gene lost 6 bases and the J gene lost 0 bases, with 12 bases spanning the gap. Germline V gene lookup returns CDR1 KGHSH and CDR2 LQKENI. The CDR3 is CASSQTTSSYEQYF. DNA of the CDR3: TGTGCCAGCTCCCAGACTACCAGCTCCTACGAGCAGTACTTC.

The CDR3 bases are TGTGCCAGTAGTATAACAGGCGGCATTCAGTACTTC. This gives the protein CASSITGGIQYF. The J gene is TRBJ2-4, the V gene TRBV19; a weak D match, TRBD1 (5 bases). The V end lost 2 bases, the J end lost 9 bases, and 8 bases lay between the germline ends. Germline loops: CDR1 LNHDA, CDR2 SQIVND (reference sequence). There are 12 residues in the CDR3. The whole variable domain, remainder taken from reference TRBV19 and TRBJ2-4, is DGGITQSPKYLFRKEGQNVTLSCEQNLNHDAMYWYRQDPGQGLRLIYYSQIVNDFQKGDIAEGYSVSREKKESFPLTVTSAQKNPTAFYLCASSITGGIQYFGAGTRLSVL.

The chain carries TRBV6-6 and TRBJ1-3; a weak D match, TRBD1 (5 bases). The CDR3 contains 14 residues. Trimming took 1 base from V and 4 from J, leaving 8 bases between them. Germline values: CDR1 MNHNY, CDR2 SVGAGI (reference sequence). For the CDR3, the DNA is TGTGCCAGCAGTTACTGGACATCCGGAAACACCATATATTTT. Amino acid sequence: CASSYWTSGNTIYF.

The genes are TRBV19 and TRBJ2-3; 12 bases are shared with TRBD2. This CDR3 is 14 amino acids long. Germline V gene lookup returns CDR1 LNHDA and CDR2 SQIVND (reference sequence). V lost 9 bases to trimming and J lost 5 bases; unmatched junction nucleotides: 6. As DNA, the CDR3 is TGTGCCAGCATGTCGACTAGCGGGGGAGATACGCAGTATTTT. It specifies CASMSTSGGDTQYF.

V is TRBV3-1 (or the pseudogene TRBV3-2) and J is TRBJ1-1; perhaps TRBD1 as D (6 bases). V lost 4 bases to trimming and J lost 4 bases, with 19 bases between them. This CDR3 spans 16 amino acids. Germline V gives CDR1 LGHDT, CDR2 YNNKEL (reference sequence). The CDR3 spells CASSRRGGGFGTEAFF. In nucleotides, the CDR3 is TGTGCCAGCAGCCGTCGGGGAGGGGGTTTCGGCACTGAAGCTTTCTTT.

The rearrangement joins TRBV18 to TRBJ1-2, with 7 nucleotides matching TRBD1. The CDR3 has 17 residues. Trimming cost V 4 bases and J 2 bases; bases outside gene matches: 13. Germline V lookup: CDR1 KGHSH, CDR2 LQKENI. Here the CDR3 reads CASSRGQDLMGNYGYTF. CDR3 bases: TGTGCCAGCTCACGTGGACAGGACCTTATGGGGAACTATGGCTACACCTTC.

The V and J genes are TRBV12-3 or TRBV12-4 and TRBJ2-1, with D perhaps TRBD2 (5 bases). The CDR3 extends over 12 amino acids. Trimming removed 2 bases at V and 9 bases at J, with 8 bases between. In DNA, the CDR3 is TGTGCCAGCAGTTTATTCGAGGGTGAGCAGTTCTTC. Its protein is CASSLFEGEQFF.

The chain links TRBV7-3 to TRBJ2-1, with 8 bases lining up with TRBD1. Per the germline V gene, CDR1 is SGHTA and CDR2 is FQGTGA. This CDR3 contains 15 residues. Unmatched junction bases numbered 4, after V lost 4 bases and J lost 2 bases. The CDR3 is CASSSGQVAYNEQFF. The DNA for the CDR3 is TGTGCCAGCAGCTCGGGACAGGTAGCCTACAATGAGCAGTTCTTC.

CDR3 bases: TGTGCCAGCAGTTTCGCCCCCATAGTCGCCTATAATTCACCCCTCCACTTT. The encoded protein is CASSFAPIVAYNSPLHF. V usage is TRBV28 and J usage is TRBJ1-6; D ambiguous. Trimming stripped 3 bases from V and 2 bases from J, with 14 bases between. The germline V gene has CDR1 MDHEN and CDR2 SYDVKM. This CDR3 region has 17 residues.